These 14 T cell receptor beta chains came from one sample sequenced in a study of T cell changes during pregnancy in multiple sclerosis. Generated by immunoSEQ multiplex PCR, the TCRdb table keeps only in-frame clones and is missing some. This table has 30,000 to 35,000 clones, 90% appearing once. Material: CD8+ T cells from peripheral blood mononuclear cells, obtained before pregnancy. These receptors were obtained from a female donor with multiple sclerosis, enrolled in a pregnancy study.

The rearrangement uses TRBV6-5 and TRBJ2-7; 8 bases match TRBD1. The J segment lost 3 bases and the V segment lost 6 bases, leaving 4 bases of the junction unmatched. Germline assignment: CDR1 MNHEY and CDR2 SVGAGI. The CDR3 sequence is 13 residues long. CDR3 bases: TGTGCCAGCAGAGAGGACAGGGTCTACGAGCAGTACTTC. As protein: CASREDRVYEQYF.

The rearrangement joins TRBV7-9 to TRBJ2-1; D is unresolved. V was trimmed by 5 bases and J by 10 bases, leaving 9 bases between them. The CDR3 sequence is 11 residues long. The germline CDR1 and CDR2 sequences are SEHNR and FQNEAQ (reference sequence). CDR3 bases: TGTGCCAGCAGCCCTCAGAGGGAGCAGTTCTTC. Encoded protein: CASSPQREQFF.

This chain uses TRBV13 with TRBJ1-1, with D perhaps TRBD1 (6 bases). The germline V and J ends were trimmed by 5 bases and 8 bases, with 12 bases remaining between them. CDR3 length equals 12 residues. The V gene's germline CDR1 is PRHDT and CDR2 FYEKMQ (reference sequence). The CDR3 bases are TGTGCCAGCAGCCCTAGGGGGATAGAAGCTTTCTTT. Its protein product is CASSPRGIEAFF.

The genes are TRBV19 and TRBJ1-1; D ambiguous. Trimming took 7 bases from V and 0 from J, leaving 12 bases between them. Germline V gene lookup returns CDR1 LNHDA and CDR2 SQIVND (reference sequence). This CDR3 contains 14 residues. CDR3 protein: CASNLQTMNTEAFF. In DNA, the CDR3 is TGTGCCAGTAACTTGCAGACTATGAACACTGAAGCTTTCTTT.

This clone was detected only a few times. The gene calls are TRBV6-6 and TRBJ2-7; D gene ambiguous. V lost 2 bases to trimming and J lost 4 bases, with 3 bases between them. The germline V gene has CDR1 MNHNY and CDR2 SVGAGI (reference sequence). CDR3 length equals 11 residues. CDR3 loop: CASSYQYEQYF. Written as DNA, the CDR3 is TGTGCCAGCAGTTACCAGTACGAGCAGTACTTC.

The chain uses TRBV5-5 and TRBJ2-3; weak D call: TRBD2 (5 bases). The germline gives CDR1 SGHKS, CDR2 YYEKEE (reference sequence). The CDR3 contains 15 residues. Deletions cut 0 bases from V and 0 bases from J, with 8 bases between. The CDR3 sequence: CASSLGLASTDTQYF. DNA of the CDR3: TGTGCCAGCAGCTTGGGGCTAGCTAGCACAGATACGCAGTATTTT.

V is TRBV19 and J is TRBJ2-2; possible D gene TRBD2, 6 bases. The CDR3 extends over 15 amino acids. V was cut by 1 base and J by 6 bases, with 12 bases left in between. The germline V gene encodes CDR1 LNHDA and CDR2 SQIVND (reference sequence). The CDR3 bases are TGTGCCAGTAGTATAGTGGGCGGGACCCCCGGGGAGCTGTTTTTT. As protein: CASSIVGGTPGELFF. Full variable domain (outside the CDR3, taken from reference TRBV19 and TRBJ2-2): DGGITQSPKYLFRKEGQNVTLSCEQNLNHDAMYWYRQDPGQGLRLIYYSQIVNDFQKGDIAEGYSVSREKKESFPLTVTSAQKNPTAFYLCASSIVGGTPGELFFGEGSRLTVL.

The chain links TRBV5-4 to TRBJ2-2; 9 bases are a match to TRBD1. The CDR3 has 17 residues. With V trimmed by 4 bases and J by 3 bases, 10 bases remained unmatched. The germline V gene encodes CDR1 SGHNT and CDR2 YYREEE (reference sequence). CDR3 coding DNA: TGTGCCAGCAGCGTTCTATGGGACAGGGAACACACCGGGGAGCTGTTTTTT. This sequence encodes CASSVLWDREHTGELFF.

This chain uses TRBV19 with TRBJ1-1, with D unclear. V shed 2 bases and J shed 5 bases, with 15 bases lying between them. CDR3 length: 15 amino acids. Germline CDR1 is LNHDA and CDR2 is SQIVND (reference sequence). The CDR3 loop is CASSIWSPGGTEAFF. The CDR3 DNA reads TGTGCCAGTAGTATATGGTCTCCCGGAGGGACTGAAGCTTTCTTT. The full variable domain, completed using reference TRBV19 and TRBJ1-1, is DGGITQSPKYLFRKEGQNVTLSCEQNLNHDAMYWYRQDPGQGLRLIYYSQIVNDFQKGDIAEGYSVSREKKESFPLTVTSAQKNPTAFYLCASSIWSPGGTEAFFGQGTRLTVV.

The chain recombines TRBV5-4 with TRBJ2-7; no clear D gene. The V end was cut by 0 bases, the J end by 6 bases, with 7 bases between. This CDR3 contains 12 residues. Germline V gene lookup returns CDR1 SGHNT and CDR2 YYREEE (reference sequence). In nucleotides, the CDR3 is TGTGCCAGCAGCTTGGGAGGCGCCGAGCAGTACTTC. Translated: CASSLGGAEQYF. Full variable domain (outside the CDR3, taken from reference TRBV5-4 and TRBJ2-7): ETGVTQSPTHLIKTRGQQVTLRCSSQSGHNTVSWYQQALGQGPQFIFQYYREEENGRGNFPPRFSGLQFPNYSSELNVNALELDDSALYLCASSLGGAEQYFGPGTRLTVT.

This clone has more than one count but fewer than ten. This chain uses TRBV27 with TRBJ1-1; 7 positions match TRBD1. The CDR3 is made up of 12 amino acids. Germline CDR1 and CDR2: MNHEY and SMNVEV (reference sequence). Losses at the gene ends were 8 bases for V and 7 bases for J; bases not matched to a gene: 7. CDR3 DNA: TGTGCCAGCTGGATTAGACAGGGTGAAGCTTTCTTT. It yields the protein CASWIRQGEAFF.

The rearrangement joins TRBV11-2 to TRBJ2-1; the match to TRBD2 covers 13 bases. The CDR3 has 16 amino acids. Unmatched junction bases numbered 6, after V lost 5 bases and J lost 5 bases. Germline loops: CDR1 SGHAT, CDR2 FQNNGV. The CDR3 region is CASSLRTSGSNNEQFF. The DNA for the CDR3 is TGTGCCAGCAGCCTTAGGACTAGCGGGAGCAACAATGAGCAGTTCTTC.

The V call is TRBV25-1, the J call TRBJ1-5; 7 bases fit TRBD1. Looked up from germline, CDR1 is MGHDK and CDR2 is SYGVNS. J gave up 0 bases and V 2 bases, and 10 bases lay outside the gene matches. This CDR3 is built from 18 residues. The CDR3 loop reads CASSERDSKRYSNQPQHF. CDR3 sequence (DNA): TGTGCCAGCAGTGAAAGGGACAGCAAGCGTTATAGCAATCAGCCCCAGCATTTT.

This clone was found once. The chain links TRBV30 to TRBJ1-2; 7 bases agree with TRBD1. This CDR3 region has 19 residues. The ends lost 7 bases at V and 8 bases at J; junction bases unmatched: 31. From germline, CDR1 is GTSNPN and CDR2 SVGIG (reference sequence). The DNA of the CDR3 is TGTGCCTCATCACCGCTGACCAGGGGGACACGAATCTCTGGCGTGGGCTACACCTTC. It specifies CASSPLTRGTRISGVGYTF.